Shown below are 5 T cell receptor beta chains from a single sample sequenced in a study of T cell responses to AZD1222 COVID-19 vaccine. The method was immunoSEQ multiplex PCR; TCRdb's version includes in-frame clones alone and lacks a portion of them. Altogether approximately 130,000 clones are present, about 90% being singletons, with the ten largest covering approximately 1.1%. The material was peripheral blood, obtained on day 0 of AZD1222 vaccination. These TCRs come from an adult in good health.

The chain recombines TRBV5-6 with TRBJ2-7; D is ambiguous. Trimming cost V 7 bases and J 1 base, with 12 bases left between them. Per the germline V gene, CDR1 is SGHDT and CDR2 is YYEEEE. The CDR3 sequence is 13 residues long. CDR3 region: CASGPGMSYEQYF. CDR3 nucleotides: TGTGCCAGCGGGCCAGGCATGTCCTACGAGCAGTACTTC.

The chain recombines TRBV7-9 with TRBJ1-3, with 9 bases matching TRBD1. The CDR3 sequence is 15 residues long. J gave up 10 bases and V 4 bases, and 11 bases lay outside the gene matches. Germline values: CDR1 SEHNR, CDR2 FQNEAQ (reference sequence). As DNA, the CDR3 is TGTGCCAGCAGCTCACCTTTGGACAGGGGAGGGACCATATATTTT. Translation gives CASSSPLDRGGTIYF.

The table lists this clone with a count of one. CDR3 bases: TGTGCCAGCAGCCAGCAGATCCGCTCTGGAAACACCATATATTTT. Its translation: CASSQQIRSGNTIYF. The chain couples TRBV7-8 to TRBJ1-3; no clear D gene. CDR3 length: 15 amino acids. The V end lost 5 bases, the J end lost 0 bases, and 11 bases lay between the germline ends. Germline CDR1 reads SGHVS; CDR2 reads FQNEAQ.

This chain links TRBV6-6 with TRBJ1-5, with D possibly matching TRBD1 (6 bases). Trimming took off 6 bases at V and 2 bases at J, with 11 bases between the two ends. Germline V gene data show CDR1 as MNHNY and CDR2 as SVGAGI (reference sequence). This CDR3 comprises 14 residues. The CDR3 sequence is CASRFRQGNQPQHF. CDR3 DNA: TGTGCCAGCAGATTTAGACAGGGCAATCAGCCCCAGCATTTT.

This clone was seen once. This chain connects TRBV11-2 to TRBJ2-7; D unresolved. Germline CDR1 is SGHAT and CDR2 is FQNNGV. CDR3 size: 16 residues. The V end lost 1 base, the J end lost 7 bases, and 20 bases lay between the germline ends. The CDR3 DNA is TGTGCCAGCAGCTTAGCTAGGTTGGGCCAAGTCGGGGAGCAGTACTTC. Amino acid sequence: CASSLARLGQVGEQYF.